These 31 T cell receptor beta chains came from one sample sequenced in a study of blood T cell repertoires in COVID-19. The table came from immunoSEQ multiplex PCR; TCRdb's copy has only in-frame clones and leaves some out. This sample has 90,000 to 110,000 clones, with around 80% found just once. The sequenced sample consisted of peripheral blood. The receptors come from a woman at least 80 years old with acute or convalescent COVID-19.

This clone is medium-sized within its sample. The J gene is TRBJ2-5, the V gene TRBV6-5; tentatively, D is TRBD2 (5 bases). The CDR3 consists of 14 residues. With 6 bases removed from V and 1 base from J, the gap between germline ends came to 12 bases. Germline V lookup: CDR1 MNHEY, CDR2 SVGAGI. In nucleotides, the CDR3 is TGTGCCAGCAGCCCCCGAGGGCGCCAAGAGACCCAGTACTTC. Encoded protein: CASSPRGRQETQYF.

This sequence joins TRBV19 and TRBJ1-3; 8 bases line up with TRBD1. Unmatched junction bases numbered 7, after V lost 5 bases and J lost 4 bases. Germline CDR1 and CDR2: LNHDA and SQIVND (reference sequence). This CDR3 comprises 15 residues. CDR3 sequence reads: CASSLSGQAGNTIYF. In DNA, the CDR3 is TGTGCCAGTAGTCTATCGGGACAGGCCGGAAACACCATATATTTT.

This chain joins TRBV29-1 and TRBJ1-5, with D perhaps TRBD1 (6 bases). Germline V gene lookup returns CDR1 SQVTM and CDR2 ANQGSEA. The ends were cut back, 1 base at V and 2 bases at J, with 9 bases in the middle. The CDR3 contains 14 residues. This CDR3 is CSVEVPGGNQPQHF. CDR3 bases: TGCAGCGTTGAAGTTCCAGGGGGCAATCAGCCCCAGCATTTT.

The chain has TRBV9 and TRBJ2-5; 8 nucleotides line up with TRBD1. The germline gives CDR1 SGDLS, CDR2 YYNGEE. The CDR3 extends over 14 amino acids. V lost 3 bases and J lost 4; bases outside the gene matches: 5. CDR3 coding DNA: TGTGCCAGCAGCGATAGGACAGGGCCAGAGACCCAGTACTTC. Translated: CASSDRTGPETQYF.

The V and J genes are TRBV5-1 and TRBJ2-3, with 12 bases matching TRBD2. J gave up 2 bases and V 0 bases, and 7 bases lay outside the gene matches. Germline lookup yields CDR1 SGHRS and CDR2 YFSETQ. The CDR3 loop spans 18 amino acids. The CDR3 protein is CASSLGPSGRAVTDTQYF. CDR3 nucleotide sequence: TGCGCCAGCAGCTTGGGCCCTAGCGGGAGGGCCGTCACAGATACGCAGTATTTT. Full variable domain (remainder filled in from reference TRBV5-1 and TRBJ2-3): KAGVTQTPRYLIKTRGQQVTLSCSPISGHRSVSWYQQTPGQGLQFLFEYFSETQRNKGNFPGRFSGRQFSNSRSEMNVSTLELGDSALYLCASSLGPSGRAVTDTQYFGPGTRLTVL.

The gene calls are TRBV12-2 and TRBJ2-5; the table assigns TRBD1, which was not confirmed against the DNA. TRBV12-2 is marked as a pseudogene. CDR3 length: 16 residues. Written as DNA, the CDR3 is TGTGCAAGTCGCTTAGCTCCAACAGGGGAAGGGGAGACCCAGTACTTC. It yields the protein CASRLAPTGEGETQYF.

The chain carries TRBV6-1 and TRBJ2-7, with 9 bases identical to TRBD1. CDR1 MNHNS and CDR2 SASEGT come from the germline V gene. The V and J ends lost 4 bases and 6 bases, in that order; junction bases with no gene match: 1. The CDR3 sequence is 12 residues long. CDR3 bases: TGTGCCAGCAGTGGGACAGGGGTCGAGCAGTACTTC. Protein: CASSGTGVEQYF.

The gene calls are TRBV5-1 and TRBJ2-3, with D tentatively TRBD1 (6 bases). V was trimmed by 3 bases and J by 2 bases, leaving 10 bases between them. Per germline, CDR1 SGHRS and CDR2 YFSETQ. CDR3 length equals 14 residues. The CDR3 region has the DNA TGCGCCAGCAGCTCCGGGACAACCACAGATACGCAGTATTTT. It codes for CASSSGTTTDTQYF. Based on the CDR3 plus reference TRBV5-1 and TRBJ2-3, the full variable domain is KAGVTQTPRYLIKTRGQQVTLSCSPISGHRSVSWYQQTPGQGLQFLFEYFSETQRNKGNFPGRFSGRQFSNSRSEMNVSTLELGDSALYLCASSSGTTTDTQYFGPGTRLTVL.

The CDR3 DNA reads as TGTGCCAGCAGCTTAGCGGGCGGGAGTGAGCAGTTCTTC. This translates into CASSLAGGSEQFF. The chain joins TRBV7-6 to TRBJ2-1; TRBD2 matches at 7 bases. With V trimmed by 0 bases and J by 9 bases, 2 bases remained unmatched. The CDR3 is 13 residues long. Germline V gives CDR1 SGHVS, CDR2 FNYEAQ.

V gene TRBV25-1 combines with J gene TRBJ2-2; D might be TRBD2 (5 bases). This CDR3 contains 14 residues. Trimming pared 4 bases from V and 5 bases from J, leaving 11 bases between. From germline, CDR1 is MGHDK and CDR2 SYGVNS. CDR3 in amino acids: CASSGTYPTGELFF. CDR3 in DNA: TGTGCCAGCAGTGGGACTTACCCAACCGGGGAGCTGTTTTTT.

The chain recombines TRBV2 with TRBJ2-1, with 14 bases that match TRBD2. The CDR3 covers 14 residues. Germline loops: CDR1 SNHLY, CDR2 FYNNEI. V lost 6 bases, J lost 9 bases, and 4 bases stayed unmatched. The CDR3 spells CASRGLAGASEQFF. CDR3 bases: TGTGCCAGCAGGGGACTAGCGGGAGCTAGTGAGCAGTTCTTC.

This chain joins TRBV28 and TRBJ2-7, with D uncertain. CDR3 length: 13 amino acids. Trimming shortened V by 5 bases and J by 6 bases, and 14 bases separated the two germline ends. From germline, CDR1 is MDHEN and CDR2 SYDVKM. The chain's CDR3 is CASSVVLEREQYF. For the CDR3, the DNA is TGTGCCAGCAGTGTAGTGCTAGAACGCGAGCAGTACTTC.

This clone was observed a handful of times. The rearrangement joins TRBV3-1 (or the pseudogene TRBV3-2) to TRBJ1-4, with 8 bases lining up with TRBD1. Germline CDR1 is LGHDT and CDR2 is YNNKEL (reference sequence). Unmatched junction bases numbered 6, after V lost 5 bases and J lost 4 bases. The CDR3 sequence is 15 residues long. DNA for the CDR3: TGTGCCAGCAGCATGACAGGGGCGAATAATGAAAAACTGTTTTTT. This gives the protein CASSMTGANNEKLFF.

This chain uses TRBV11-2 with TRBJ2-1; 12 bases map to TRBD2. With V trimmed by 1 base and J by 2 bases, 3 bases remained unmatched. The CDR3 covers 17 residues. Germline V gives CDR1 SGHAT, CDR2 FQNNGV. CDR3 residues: CASSLGRLAGAYNEQFF. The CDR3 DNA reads TGTGCCAGCAGCTTAGGGAGACTAGCGGGAGCCTACAATGAGCAGTTCTTC. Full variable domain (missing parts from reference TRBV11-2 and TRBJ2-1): EAGVAQSPRYKIIEKRQSVAFWCNPISGHATLYWYQQILGQGPKLLIQFQNNGVVDDSQLPKDRFSAERLKGVDSTLKIQPAKLEDSAVYLCASSLGRLAGAYNEQFFGPGTRLTVL.

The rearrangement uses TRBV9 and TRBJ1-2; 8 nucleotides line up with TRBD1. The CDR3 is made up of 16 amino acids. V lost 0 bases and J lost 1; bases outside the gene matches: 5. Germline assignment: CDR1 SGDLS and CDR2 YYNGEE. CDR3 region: CASSVGTGGLNYGYTF. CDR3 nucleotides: TGTGCCAGCAGCGTAGGTACAGGGGGACTTAACTATGGCTACACCTTC.

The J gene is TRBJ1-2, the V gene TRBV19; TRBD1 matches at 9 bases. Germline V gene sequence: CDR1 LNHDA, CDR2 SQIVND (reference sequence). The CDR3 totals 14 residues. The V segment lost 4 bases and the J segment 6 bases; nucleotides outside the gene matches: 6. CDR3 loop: CASSSTGTGNGYTF. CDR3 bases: TGTGCCAGTAGTAGTACCGGGACAGGGAATGGCTACACCTTC.

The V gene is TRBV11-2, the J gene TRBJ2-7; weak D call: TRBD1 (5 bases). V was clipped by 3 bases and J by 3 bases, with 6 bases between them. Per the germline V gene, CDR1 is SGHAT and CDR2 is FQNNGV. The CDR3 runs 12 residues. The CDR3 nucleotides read TGTGCCAGCAGCTTTGACAGCTACGAGCAGTACGTC. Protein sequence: CASSFDSYEQYV.

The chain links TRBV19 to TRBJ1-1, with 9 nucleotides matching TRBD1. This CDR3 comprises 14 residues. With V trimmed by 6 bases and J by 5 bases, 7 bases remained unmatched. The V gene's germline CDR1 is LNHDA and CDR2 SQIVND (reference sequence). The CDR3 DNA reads TGTGCCAGTAGCCGACAGGGGGTTCGGACTGAAGCTTTCTTT. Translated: CASSRQGVRTEAFF.

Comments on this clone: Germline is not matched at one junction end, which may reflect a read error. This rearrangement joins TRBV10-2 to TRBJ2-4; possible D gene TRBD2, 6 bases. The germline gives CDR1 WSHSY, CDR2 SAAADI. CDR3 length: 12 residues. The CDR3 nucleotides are TGCGCCAGCAGTGAGGGTAGCGGACCTGTGATCTTC. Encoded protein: CASSEGSGPVIF.

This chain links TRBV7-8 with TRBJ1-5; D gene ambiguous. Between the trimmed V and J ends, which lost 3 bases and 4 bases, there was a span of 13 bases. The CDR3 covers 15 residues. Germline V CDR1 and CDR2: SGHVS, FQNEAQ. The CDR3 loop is CASSFTRDINQPQHF. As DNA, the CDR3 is TGTGCCAGCAGCTTTACCCGAGACATTAATCAGCCCCAGCATTTT. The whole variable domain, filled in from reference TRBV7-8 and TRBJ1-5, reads GAGVSQSPRYKVAKRGQDVALRCDPISGHVSLFWYQQALGQGPEFLTYFQNEAQLDKSGLPSDRFFAERPEGSVSTLKIQRTQQEDSAVYLCASSFTRDINQPQHFGDGTRLSIL.

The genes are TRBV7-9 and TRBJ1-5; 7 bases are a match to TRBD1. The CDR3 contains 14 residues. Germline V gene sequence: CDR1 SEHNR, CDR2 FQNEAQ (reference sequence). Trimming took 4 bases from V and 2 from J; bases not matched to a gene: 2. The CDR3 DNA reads TGTGCCAGCAGCTCTACAGGGGGCAATCAGCCCCAGCATTTT. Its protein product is CASSSTGGNQPQHF.

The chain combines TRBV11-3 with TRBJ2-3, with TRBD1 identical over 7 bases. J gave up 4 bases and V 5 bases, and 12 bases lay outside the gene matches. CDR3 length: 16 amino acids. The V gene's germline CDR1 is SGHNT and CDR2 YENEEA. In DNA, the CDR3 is TGTGCCAGCAGCCATAGGACAGGTCCCGGACCAGATACGCAGTATTTT. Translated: CASSHRTGPGPDTQYF.

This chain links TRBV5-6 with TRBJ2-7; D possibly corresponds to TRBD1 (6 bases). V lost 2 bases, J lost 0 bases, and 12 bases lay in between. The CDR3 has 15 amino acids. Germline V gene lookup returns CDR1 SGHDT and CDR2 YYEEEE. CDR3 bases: TGTGCCAGCAGCTTCGGACAGACCAACTCCTACGAGCAGTACGTC. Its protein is CASSFGQTNSYEQYV.

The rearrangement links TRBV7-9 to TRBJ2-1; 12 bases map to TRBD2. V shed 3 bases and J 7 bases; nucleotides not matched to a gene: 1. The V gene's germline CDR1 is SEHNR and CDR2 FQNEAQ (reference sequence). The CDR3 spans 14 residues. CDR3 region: CASSLGTSGNEQFF. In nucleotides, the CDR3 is TGTGCCAGCAGCTTGGGGACTAGCGGGAATGAGCAGTTCTTC.

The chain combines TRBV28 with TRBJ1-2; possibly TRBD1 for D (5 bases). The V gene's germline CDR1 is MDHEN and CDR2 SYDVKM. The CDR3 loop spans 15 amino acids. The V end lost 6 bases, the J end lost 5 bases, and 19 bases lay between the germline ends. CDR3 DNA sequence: TGTGCCAGCAGACCCACCGGGGAGGGGTTTTATGGCTACACCTTC. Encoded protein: CASRPTGEGFYGYTF.

CDR3 bases: TGTGCCAGCAGTAAACCGAACACCAATTCACCCCTCCACTTT. Translating gives CASSKPNTNSPLHF. V gene TRBV6-2 or TRBV6-3 combines with J gene TRBJ1-6; D gene uncertain. The CDR3 is 14 amino acids. Trimming stripped 5 bases from V and 7 bases from J, with 12 bases between. Germline V gene data show CDR1 as MNHEY and CDR2 as SVGEGT.

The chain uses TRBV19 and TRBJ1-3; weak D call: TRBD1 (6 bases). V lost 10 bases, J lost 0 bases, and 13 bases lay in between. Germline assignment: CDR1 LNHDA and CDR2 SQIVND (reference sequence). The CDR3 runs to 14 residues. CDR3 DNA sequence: TGTGCCACCGCCAACAGGGACTCTGGAAACACCATATATTTT. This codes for CATANRDSGNTIYF.

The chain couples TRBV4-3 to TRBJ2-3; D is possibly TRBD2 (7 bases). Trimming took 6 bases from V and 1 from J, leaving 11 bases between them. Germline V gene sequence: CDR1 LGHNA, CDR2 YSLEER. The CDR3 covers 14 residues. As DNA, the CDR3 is TGCGCCAGCAGACGCGGGGGCGGCACAGATACGCAGTATTTT. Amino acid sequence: CASRRGGGTDTQYF.

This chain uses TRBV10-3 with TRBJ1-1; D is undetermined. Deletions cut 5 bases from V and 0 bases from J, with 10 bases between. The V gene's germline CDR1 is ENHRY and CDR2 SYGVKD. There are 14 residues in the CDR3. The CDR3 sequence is CAISTQLLNTEAFF. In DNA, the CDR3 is TGTGCCATCAGTACACAGCTGCTGAACACTGAAGCTTTCTTT.

CDR3 region: CASSLDRLTDTQYF. CDR3 in DNA: TGTGCCAGCAGCCTGGACAGGCTCACAGATACGCAGTATTTT. The chain carries TRBV3-1 (or the pseudogene TRBV3-2) and TRBJ2-3; 7 bases fit TRBD1. J lost 2 bases, V lost 4 bases, and 3 bases had no gene match. Germline V gene data show CDR1 as LGHDT and CDR2 as YNNKEL (reference sequence). CDR3 size: 14 residues.

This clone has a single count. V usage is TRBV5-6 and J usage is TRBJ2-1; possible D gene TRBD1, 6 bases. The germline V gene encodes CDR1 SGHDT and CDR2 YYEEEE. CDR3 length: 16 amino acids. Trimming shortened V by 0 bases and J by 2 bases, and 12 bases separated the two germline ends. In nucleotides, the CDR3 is TGTGCCAGCAGCTTGGGGGGGCTAGCAGCCTACAATGAGCAGTTCTTC. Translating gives CASSLGGLAAYNEQFF.